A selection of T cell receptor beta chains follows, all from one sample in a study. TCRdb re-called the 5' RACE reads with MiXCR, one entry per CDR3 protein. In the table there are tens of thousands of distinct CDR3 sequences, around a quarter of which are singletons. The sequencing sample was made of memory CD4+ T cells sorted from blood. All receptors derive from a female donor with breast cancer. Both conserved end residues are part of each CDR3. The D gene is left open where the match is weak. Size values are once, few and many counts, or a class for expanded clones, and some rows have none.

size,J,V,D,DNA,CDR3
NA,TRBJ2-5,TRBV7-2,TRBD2,TGTGCCAGCAGCTTACCGGCCGGGGGGGCTAGCGGGAGAGGGTACCAAGAGACCCAGTACTTC,CASSLPAGGASGRGYQETQYF
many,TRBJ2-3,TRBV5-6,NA,TGTGCCAGCAGCTTGCCAGATACGCAGTATTTT,CASSLPDTQYF
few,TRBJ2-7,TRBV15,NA,TGTGCCACCAGCGCCTCAATCGTGTTGGACCCTACCCAGCAGTACTTC,CATSASIVLDPTQQYF
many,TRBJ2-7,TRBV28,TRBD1,TGTGCCAGCAGTTCCTGGACAGGGGGCGTCGAGCAGTACTTC,CASSSWTGGVEQYF
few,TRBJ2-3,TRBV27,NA,TGTGCCAGCATTTCAAGCGGCACAGATACGCAGTATTTT,CASISSGTDTQYF
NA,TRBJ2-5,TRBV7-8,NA,TGTGCCAGCAGCTCGCCGGTAAAGGAGTGGGAGACCCAGTACTTC,CASSSPVKEWETQYF
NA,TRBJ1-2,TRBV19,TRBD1,TGTGCCAGTAGTATACTACAGGGGAGCGGCTATGGCTACACCTTC,CASSILQGSGYGYTF
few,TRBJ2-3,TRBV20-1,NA,TGCAGTGCTAGTGCCACGGGGAGTGACGATACGCAGTATTTT,CSASATGSDDTQYF
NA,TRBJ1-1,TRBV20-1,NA,TGCAGTGCTAGAGATGAACGCCAGATCATGAACACTGAAGCTTTCTTT,CSARDERQIMNTEAFF
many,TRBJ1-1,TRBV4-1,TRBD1,TGCGCCAGCAGCCAGGGGGACAGGGTGAGGACTGAAGCTTTCTTT,CASSQGDRVRTEAFF
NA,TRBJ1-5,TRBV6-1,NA,TGTGCCAGCAGTGTTTCCCCCTGGGAGCCCCAGCATTTT,CASSVSPWEPQHF
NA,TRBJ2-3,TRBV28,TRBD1,TGTGCCAGCAGTTTTAAGCCAACTTGGACAGGATACTCAGATACGCAGTATTTT,CASSFKPTWTGYSDTQYF
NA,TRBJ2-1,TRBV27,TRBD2,TGTGCCAGCAGTCTATCAGCCTTTTATCCGGGAGGAGCTTACAATGAGCAGTTCTTC,CASSLSAFYPGGAYNEQFF
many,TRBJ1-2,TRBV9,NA,TGTGCCAGCAGCGTAGACCCGGCGGGGGACTATGGCTACACCTTC,CASSVDPAGDYGYTF
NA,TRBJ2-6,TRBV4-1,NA,TGCGCCAGCAGCCAAGGAGGGGTTGGGGCCAACGTCCTGACTTTC,CASSQGGVGANVLTF
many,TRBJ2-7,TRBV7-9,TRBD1,TGTGCCAGCAGCGGACAGGGGGTCCAGCGGACCCCCTACGAGCAGTACTTC,CASSGQGVQRTPYEQYF
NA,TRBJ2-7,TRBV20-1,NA,TGCAGTGCTGGGCCCCCCACAGGTTCTCTCACCTACGAGCAGTACTTC,CSAGPPTGSLTYEQYF
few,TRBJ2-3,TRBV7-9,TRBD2,TGTGCCAGCAGCTTTCGGACTAGCGGGGGCACAGATACGCAGTATTTT,CASSFRTSGGTDTQYF
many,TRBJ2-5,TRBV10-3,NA,TGTGCCATCAGTGACCCCGGACATGACCAAGAGACCCAGTACTTC,CAISDPGHDQETQYF
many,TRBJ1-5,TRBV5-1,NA,TGCGCCAGCAGCTTGAGGCTCGGGGATCAGCCCCAGCATTTT,CASSLRLGDQPQHF
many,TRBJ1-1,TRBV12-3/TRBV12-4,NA,TGTGCCAGCAGTTTCGGACAGATGAACACTGAAGCTTTCTTT,CASSFGQMNTEAFF
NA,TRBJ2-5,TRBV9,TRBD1,TGTGCCAGCAGCCTCAGGACAGGACAAGAGACCCAGTACTTC,CASSLRTGQETQYF
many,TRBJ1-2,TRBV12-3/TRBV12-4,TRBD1,TGTGCCAGCAGCCCGACCGGGATCCAGGGGGCTCTCTATGGCTACACCTTC,CASSPTGIQGALYGYTF
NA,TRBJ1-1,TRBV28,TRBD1,TGTGCCAGCAGTTTAGTCAGGGGGCGCGAAAGGGGAACTGAAGCTTTCTTT,CASSLVRGRERGTEAFF
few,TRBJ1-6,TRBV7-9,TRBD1,TGTGCCAGCAGCTTTTCGGACAGGGGGGATTCACCCCTCCACTTT,CASSFSDRGDSPLHF
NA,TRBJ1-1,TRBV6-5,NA,TGTGCCAGCAGTTACTCCTGTGACGGGGGATCCGCTGAAGCTTTCTTT,CASSYSCDGGSAEAFF
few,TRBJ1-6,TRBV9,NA,TGTGCCAGCAGCGCGAACGTGAAGAGCTCCTATAATTCACCCCTCCACTTT,CASSANVKSSYNSPLHF
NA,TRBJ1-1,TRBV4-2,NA,TGTGCCAGCAGCCCGAAGGCAGGGGTGCGGGAAGCTTTCTTT,CASSPKAGVREAFF
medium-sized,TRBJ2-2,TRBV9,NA,TGTGCCAGCAGCGTAGGTGGTGCCGGGGAGCTGTTTTTT,CASSVGGAGELFF
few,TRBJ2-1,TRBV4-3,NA,TGCGCCAGCGGCCAAGGAAACTATCGTTACAATGAGCAGTTCTTC,CASGQGNYRYNEQFF
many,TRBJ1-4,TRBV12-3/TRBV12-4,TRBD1,TGTGCCAGCATATCCCGGGACAGGGATAATGAAAAACTGTTTTTT,CASISRDRDNEKLFF
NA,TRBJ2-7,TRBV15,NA,TGTGCCACCAGCAGAGTATTCGGACAGGCGGACTACGAGCAGCACTTC,CATSRVFGQADYEQHF
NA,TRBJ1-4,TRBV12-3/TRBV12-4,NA,TGTGCCAGCAGAAGGGGAAGTCTGGATGAAAAACTGTTTTTT,CASRRGSLDEKLFF
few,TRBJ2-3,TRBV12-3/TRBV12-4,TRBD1,TGTGCCAGCAGTGATCAGGGGGCTCGCACAGATACGCAGTATTTT,CASSDQGARTDTQYF
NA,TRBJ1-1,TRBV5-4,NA,TGTGCCAGCAGCTTGGCGTCCGAGGGGAACACTGAAGCTTTCTTT,CASSLASEGNTEAFF
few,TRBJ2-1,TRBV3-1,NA,TGTGCCAGCTCGACCCTATTTCATGAGCAGTTCTTC,CASSTLFHEQFF
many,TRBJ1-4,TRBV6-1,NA,TGTGCCAGCAGTGTCATACAGACGAGCGAAAAACTGTTTTTT,CASSVIQTSEKLFF
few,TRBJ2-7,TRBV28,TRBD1,TGTGCCAGCAGTCCGGGACAGGGGGCGGAAGAGCAGTACTTC,CASSPGQGAEEQYF
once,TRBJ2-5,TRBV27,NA,TGTGCCAGCGGTTTATCGCGGTTAGCCTTCCAAGAGACCCAGTACTTC,CASGLSRLAFQETQYF
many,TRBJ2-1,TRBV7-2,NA,TGTGCCAGCAGCCCCTCCGAGGGCGCCTACAATGAGCAGTTCTTC,CASSPSEGAYNEQFF
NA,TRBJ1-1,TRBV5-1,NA,TGCGCCAGCAGCTTGGTCCTAATCGGCAGGGGCACTGAAGCTTTCTTT,CASSLVLIGRGTEAFF
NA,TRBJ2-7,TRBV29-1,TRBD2,TGCAGCGTTGGGACTAGCGGGGTCTACGAGCAGTACTTC,CSVGTSGVYEQYF
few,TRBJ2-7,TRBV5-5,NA,TGTGCCAGCAGCTTGGGTTGGACCACCTACGAGCAGTACTTC,CASSLGWTTYEQYF
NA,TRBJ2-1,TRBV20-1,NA,TGCAGTGCGGACCGGGACACGTACAATGAGCAGTTCTTC,CSADRDTYNEQFF
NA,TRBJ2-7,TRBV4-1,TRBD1,TGCGCCAGCAGCCAAGGGACAGGAATTATCTACGAGCAGTACTTC,CASSQGTGIIYEQYF
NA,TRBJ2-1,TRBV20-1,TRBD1,TGCAGTGCTAGAGGGGACAGGGACCTCAATGAGCAGTTCTTC,CSARGDRDLNEQFF
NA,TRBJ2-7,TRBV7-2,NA,NA,CASSLVGRGAYEQHF
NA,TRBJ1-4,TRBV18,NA,TGTGCCAGCTCACCCGGATCGACAGACAATGAAAAACTGTTTTTT,CASSPGSTDNEKLFF
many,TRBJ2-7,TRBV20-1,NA,TGCAGTGCTAGTAAGGGGGACACATACTCCTACGAGCAGTACTTC,CSASKGDTYSYEQYF